The 19 T cell receptor beta chains below all came from one sample that was sequenced in a study of blood T cell repertoires in COVID-19. Libraries were prepared by immunoSEQ multiplex PCR; TCRdb keeps only in-frame clonotypes and omits some of them. The sample includes over 250,000 clones, over 80% seen only once; the top ten take about 6%. Sequenced input: peripheral blood. These receptors were obtained from a woman aged 45-65 years with COVID-19, enrolled during active disease.

This clone has just a few counts. The chain uses TRBV20-1 and TRBJ1-1; a weak D match, TRBD1 (5 bases). In germline, CDR1 is DFQATT, CDR2 SNEGSKA (reference sequence). This CDR3 region has 10 residues. Trimming took off 6 bases at V and 5 bases at J, with 7 bases between the two ends. CDR3 sequence (DNA): TGCAGTGCCTGGACAACTGAAGCTTTCTTT. Its protein is CSAWTTEAFF.

The V gene is TRBV2, the J gene TRBJ1-4; D possibly corresponds to TRBD1 (6 bases). Trimming stripped 4 bases from V and 3 bases from J, with 15 bases between. Germline V CDR1 and CDR2: SNHLY, FYNNEI. This CDR3 comprises 16 residues. Here the CDR3 reads CASSGRATGANEKLFF. CDR3 nucleotides: TGTGCCAGCAGTGGTCGCGCGACAGGCGCTAATGAAAAACTGTTTTTT. Full variable domain (missing parts from reference TRBV2 and TRBJ1-4): EPEVTQTPSHQVTQMGQEVILRCVPISNHLYFYWYRQILGQKVEFLVSFYNNEISEKSEIFDDQFSVERPDGSNFTLKIRSTKLEDSAMYFCASSGRATGANEKLFFGSGTQLSVL.

The chain links TRBV24-1 to TRBJ1-2; 7 positions agree with TRBD1. Germline V lookup: CDR1 KGHDR, CDR2 SFDVKD. The trim removed 4 bases at V and 5 bases at J, leaving 9 bases unmatched. The CDR3 runs to 15 residues. The CDR3 sequence is CATSDPGTAKYGYTF. CDR3 DNA: TGTGCCACCAGTGACCCAGGGACAGCCAAATATGGCTACACCTTC.

V is TRBV18 and J is TRBJ2-1, with a possible D match to TRBD2 (6 bases). There are 16 residues in the CDR3. The V and J ends lost 3 bases and 2 bases respectively, with 14 bases between them. Germline V lookup: CDR1 KGHSH, CDR2 LQKENI. This CDR3 reads CASSPIGSPTYNEQFF. CDR3 bases: TGTGCCAGCTCACCCATCGGGAGTCCCACCTACAATGAGCAGTTCTTC.

V usage is TRBV11-3 and J usage is TRBJ1-3; 10 bases fit TRBD1. The CDR3 is made up of 17 amino acids. The V gene's germline CDR1 is SGHNT and CDR2 YENEEA. With 1 base clipped from V and 0 bases from J, the junction kept 3 bases outside the gene matches. The CDR3 loop reads CASSLAGQGFSGNTIYF. Written as DNA, the CDR3 is TGTGCCAGCAGCTTAGCGGGACAGGGGTTCTCTGGAAACACCATATATTTT.

The gene calls are TRBV27 and TRBJ1-2, with 10 positions matching TRBD1. Germline V CDR1 and CDR2: MNHEY, SMNVEV (reference sequence). Trimming cost V 2 bases and J 5 bases; bases outside gene matches: 8. The CDR3 sequence is 16 residues long. CDR3 sequence (DNA): TGTGCCAGCAGTTTAAAGGGACAGGGGATGGTTTATGGCTACACCTTC. Protein: CASSLKGQGMVYGYTF.

The chain links TRBV27 to TRBJ2-3, with a possible D match to TRBD2 (5 bases). The CDR3 loop spans 16 amino acids. V lost 5 bases to trimming and J lost 6 bases, with 21 bases between them. Per germline, CDR1 MNHEY and CDR2 SMNVEV (reference sequence). Written as DNA, the CDR3 is TGTGCCAGCAGTCGAAGTGCGGGCGGCGCATTGGATACGCAGTATTTT. The encoded protein is CASSRSAGGALDTQYF.

The J gene is TRBJ2-2, the V gene TRBV3-1 (or the pseudogene TRBV3-2); D is possibly TRBD2 (6 bases). Germline V gene data show CDR1 as LGHDT and CDR2 as YNNKEL (reference sequence). The CDR3 runs to 16 residues. V lost 0 bases and J lost 7, with 15 bases in between. CDR3 amino acids: CASSQDPSARLGELFF. Here the CDR3 DNA reads TGTGCCAGCAGCCAAGACCCTAGCGCCCGACTCGGGGAGCTGTTTTTT.

The rearrangement joins TRBV19 to TRBJ2-7, with D perhaps TRBD1 (6 bases). The germline V and J ends were trimmed by 4 bases and 0 bases, with 16 bases remaining between them. The CDR3 spans 16 residues. Per the germline V gene, CDR1 is LNHDA and CDR2 is SQIVND (reference sequence). The CDR3 is CASSNEGQEYSYEQYF. The CDR3 DNA follows: TGTGCCAGTAGTAACGAGGGACAAGAATACTCCTACGAGCAGTACTTC. Using reference TRBV19 and TRBJ2-7 for the parts outside the CDR3, the full variable domain is DGGITQSPKYLFRKEGQNVTLSCEQNLNHDAMYWYRQDPGQGLRLIYYSQIVNDFQKGDIAEGYSVSREKKESFPLTVTSAQKNPTAFYLCASSNEGQEYSYEQYFGPGTRLTVT.

This rearrangement joins TRBV29-1 to TRBJ2-1, with D uncertain. CDR3 length: 12 amino acids. V was trimmed by 7 bases and J by 4 bases, leaving 11 bases between them. Germline V gene sequence: CDR1 SQVTM, CDR2 ANQGSEA. CDR3 nucleotides: TGCAGCGCTCACGGTGCTTACAATGAGCAGTTCTTC. Its translation is CSAHGAYNEQFF.

The rearrangement uses TRBV25-1 and TRBJ2-5; D possibly corresponds to TRBD1 (6 bases). Germline values: CDR1 MGHDK, CDR2 SYGVNS. The V end lost 6 bases, the J end lost 1 base, and 9 bases lay between the germline ends. The CDR3 is made up of 13 amino acids. The CDR3 loop reads CASRLGGQETQYF. As DNA, the CDR3 is TGTGCCAGCAGGCTAGGGGGCCAAGAGACCCAGTACTTC.

The chain couples TRBV3-1 (or the pseudogene TRBV3-2) to TRBJ1-1; D is perhaps TRBD1 (6 bases). The germline gives CDR1 LGHDT, CDR2 YNNKEL (reference sequence). The V and J ends lost 2 bases and 8 bases respectively, with 15 bases between them. CDR3 length: 14 amino acids. The CDR3 region has the DNA TGTGCCAGCAGCCAACTCCGCCAGGGGTTAGAAGCTTTCTTT. This translates into CASSQLRQGLEAFF.

The rearrangement uses TRBV6-5 and TRBJ1-2, with D maybe TRBD1 (5 bases). CDR1 and CDR2 (germline): MNHEY, SVGAGI. CDR3 length: 12 residues. V dropped 10 bases and J dropped 3 bases, with 12 bases sitting between them. CDR3 nucleotide sequence: TGTGCCACTCCCAGGGTTTACTATGGCTACACCTTC. Amino acid sequence: CATPRVYYGYTF.

The chain has TRBV7-2 and TRBJ2-1, with D possibly matching TRBD1 (6 bases). With 7 bases removed from V and 10 bases from J, the gap between germline ends came to 17 bases. Per germline, CDR1 SGHTA and CDR2 FQGNSA. This CDR3 region has 13 residues. In nucleotides, the CDR3 is TGTGCCAGCACCCAGGGGTCCCTCCGAGAGCAGTTCTTC. It codes for CASTQGSLREQFF.

The chain carries TRBV6-5 and TRBJ2-2; 10 nucleotides match TRBD1. CDR1 MNHEY and CDR2 SVGAGI come from the germline V gene. The CDR3 is 16 amino acids. The V segment lost 2 bases and the J segment 6 bases; nucleotides outside the gene matches: 6. The DNA for the CDR3 is TGTGCCAGCAGTTACCAGGGACAGGGGTTGGCCGGGGAGCTGTTTTTT. Residues: CASSYQGQGLAGELFF.

The chain joins TRBV4-1 to TRBJ1-5, with D possibly TRBD1 on 5 matching bases. The germline gives CDR1 MGHRA, CDR2 YSYEKL. This CDR3 has 16 amino acids. The V gene lost 0 bases and the J gene lost 4 bases, with 13 bases spanning the gap. This CDR3 reads CASSQEGGYLNQPQHF. The CDR3 DNA follows: TGCGCCAGCAGCCAAGAGGGGGGATACCTTAATCAGCCCCAGCATTTT.

This clone was seen just once. The chain uses TRBV2 and TRBJ1-6; maybe TRBD1 (5 bases). CDR1 and CDR2 (germline): SNHLY, FYNNEI. This CDR3 is 14 amino acids long. Trimming removed 10 bases at V and 5 bases at J, with 15 bases between. CDR3 sequence: CATVTESDNSPLHF. DNA for the CDR3: TGTGCCACTGTGACAGAAAGCGATAATTCACCCCTCCACTTT.

The rearrangement joins TRBV15 to TRBJ2-1; no reliable D call. Germline V lookup: CDR1 LNHNV, CDR2 YYDKDF (reference sequence). There are 15 residues in the CDR3. V gave up 6 bases and J gave up 8 bases, with 20 bases separating them. The CDR3 spells CATRLKASGRDEQFF. The CDR3 nucleotides read TGTGCCACCAGGTTAAAGGCTTCAGGTCGCGATGAGCAGTTCTTC.

The V gene is TRBV10-2, the J gene TRBJ1-2; 9 nucleotides agree with TRBD1. The CDR3 contains 13 residues. Germline V gene data show CDR1 as WSHSY and CDR2 as SAAADI. The junction had 2 bases not matched to a gene; V was cut back by 9 bases and J by 0 bases. The CDR3 nucleotides are TGCGCCAGTCGACAGGGGGCTAACTATGGCTACACCTTC. Translating it yields CASRQGANYGYTF.